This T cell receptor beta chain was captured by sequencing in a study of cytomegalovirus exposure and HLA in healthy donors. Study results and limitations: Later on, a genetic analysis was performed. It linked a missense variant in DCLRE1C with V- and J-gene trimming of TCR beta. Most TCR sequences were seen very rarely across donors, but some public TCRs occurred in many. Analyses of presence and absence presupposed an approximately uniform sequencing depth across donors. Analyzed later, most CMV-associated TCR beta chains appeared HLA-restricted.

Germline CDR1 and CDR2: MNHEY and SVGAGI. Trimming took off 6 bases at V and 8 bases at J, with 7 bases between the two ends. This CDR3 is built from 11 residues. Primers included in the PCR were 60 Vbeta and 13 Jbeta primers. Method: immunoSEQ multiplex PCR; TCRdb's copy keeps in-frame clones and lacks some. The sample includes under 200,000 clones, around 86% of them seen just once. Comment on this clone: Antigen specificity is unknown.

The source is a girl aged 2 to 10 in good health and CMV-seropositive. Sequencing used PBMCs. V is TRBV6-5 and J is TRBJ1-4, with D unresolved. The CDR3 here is CASRSGEKLFF. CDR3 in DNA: TGTGCCAGCAGATCCGGGGAAAAACTGTTTTTT.